A single sample gave rise to the 13 T cell receptor beta chains below, sequenced in a study of blood T cell repertoires in COVID-19. Clones were read by immunoSEQ multiplex PCR, and TCRdb kept only the in-frame ones, dropping some. There are some 65,000 clones in the sample; 90% occur only once, and under 0.6% lies in the top ten. The source material was peripheral blood. The receptor set was obtained from a man aged 45-65 years with COVID-19, enrolled during active disease.

The chain combines TRBV28 with TRBJ1-4, with TRBD1 identical over 7 bases. CDR3 size: 15 residues. V was pared by 6 bases and J by 7 bases, with 11 bases of the junction left unmatched. Germline CDR1 and CDR2: MDHEN and SYDVKM. In DNA form, the CDR3 reads TGTGCCAGCAGCCGGACGGGACAGAGGGCTGAAAAACTGTTTTTT. Encoded protein: CASSRTGQRAEKLFF.

This chain uses TRBV28 with TRBJ1-1, with 9 positions matching TRBD1. Germline CDR1 is MDHEN and CDR2 is SYDVKM. The trim removed 5 bases at V and 10 bases at J, leaving 11 bases unmatched. The CDR3 extends over 14 amino acids. The CDR3 DNA sequence: TGTGCCAGCAGTCCCCCGACAGGGGGGAGGGGAGCTTTCTTT. Translating gives CASSPPTGGRGAFF.

This clone was picked up one time. The V gene is TRBV11-2, the J gene TRBJ2-1; 7 bases match TRBD1. Per germline, CDR1 SGHAT and CDR2 FQNNGV. J lost 4 bases, V lost 5 bases, and 11 bases had no gene match. The CDR3 extends over 16 amino acids. The CDR3 loop is CASSVRGGQTYNEQFF. CDR3 nucleotide sequence: TGTGCCAGCAGCGTCCGAGGGGGACAGACTTACAATGAGCAGTTCTTC.

The chain is built from TRBV11-3 and TRBJ2-1, with D unclear. This CDR3 spans 15 amino acids. The V gene's germline CDR1 is SGHNT and CDR2 YENEEA. V shed 5 bases and J shed 0 bases, with 11 bases lying between them. The DNA for the CDR3 is TGTGCCAGCAGCCGAGGTAGAGGCTCCTACAATGAGCAGTTCTTC. Protein product: CASSRGRGSYNEQFF. Looking up the rest from reference TRBV11-3 and TRBJ2-1 gives the full variable domain: EAGVVQSPRYKIIEKKQPVAFWCNPISGHNTLYWYLQNLGQGPELLIRYENEEAVDDSQLPKDRFSAERLKGVDSTLKIQPAELGDSAVYLCASSRGRGSYNEQFFGPGTRLTVL.

This chain joins TRBV11-2 and TRBJ1-3; tentatively, D is TRBD1 (5 bases). The CDR3 contains 18 residues. Trimming pared 0 bases from V and 0 bases from J, leaving 15 bases between. Germline loops: CDR1 SGHAT, CDR2 FQNNGV. This CDR3 reads CASSLDGRGWGSGNTIYF. The CDR3 DNA reads as TGTGCCAGCAGCTTAGATGGGCGGGGCTGGGGCTCTGGAAACACCATATATTTT.

The rearrangement uses TRBV19 and TRBJ1-1; possibly TRBD1 for D (6 bases). This CDR3 spans 14 amino acids. V was clipped by 3 bases and J by 5 bases, with 13 bases between them. Germline lookup yields CDR1 LNHDA and CDR2 SQIVND (reference sequence). The CDR3 nucleotides read TGTGCCAGTAGTATCGGACAGCCCGGGACTGAAGCTTTCTTT. Its translation: CASSIGQPGTEAFF.

The J gene is TRBJ2-1, the V gene TRBV5-1, with 8 positions matching TRBD2. Germline CDR1 SGHRS, CDR2 YFSETQ. V was pared by 2 bases and J by 6 bases, with 16 bases of the junction left unmatched. This CDR3 spans 18 amino acids. The CDR3 DNA is TGCGCCAGCAGCTTTACGGAGCGGGGGTCCTCCCTCCCCAATGAGCAGTTCTTC. Translated, it gives CASSFTERGSSLPNEQFF.

This clone came up a few times. This rearrangement joins TRBV5-4 to TRBJ1-2; 7 bases are a match to TRBD1. The germline V gene has CDR1 SGHNT and CDR2 YYREEE (reference sequence). The CDR3 has 14 amino acids. J lost 3 bases, V lost 2 bases, and 4 bases had no gene match. CDR3 nucleotides: TGTGCCAGCAGCTTAAGACAGGGTGACTATGGCTACACCTTC. As protein: CASSLRQGDYGYTF.

The chain has TRBV3-1 (or the pseudogene TRBV3-2) and TRBJ1-2; 8 nucleotides line up with TRBD1. With 4 bases clipped from V and 6 bases from J, the junction kept 10 bases outside the gene matches. The germline gives CDR1 LGHDT, CDR2 YNNKEL (reference sequence). This CDR3 spans 15 amino acids. As DNA, the CDR3 is TGTGCCAGCAGCCTATTAGCGACAGGGGTTGATGGCTACACCTTC. Translation: CASSLLATGVDGYTF.

The rearrangement uses TRBV6-2 or TRBV6-3 and TRBJ2-3; TRBD1 matches 9 bases. This CDR3 is 17 amino acids long. Looked up from germline, CDR1 is MNHEY and CDR2 is SVGEGT. The trim removed 6 bases at V and 1 base at J, leaving 11 bases unmatched. The CDR3 nucleotides read TGTGCCAGCAGCCCCCCCGGACAGGGGAAACGCACAGATACGCAGTATTTT. Its translation: CASSPPGQGKRTDTQYF.

The chain has TRBV29-1 and TRBJ1-1; D is possibly TRBD1 (5 bases). There are 14 residues in the CDR3. Germline V CDR1 and CDR2: SQVTM, ANQGSEA. V lost 7 bases and J 1 base, leaving 16 bases between the germline ends. The DNA of the CDR3 is TGCAGCGCCCAGCGGGGGGTTCAGAACACTGAAGCTTTCTTT. This translates into CSAQRGVQNTEAFF.

A note on this clone: At one boundary the junction diverges from the germline segment, which might be a read error. The chain carries TRBV4-1 and TRBJ1-1; possible D gene TRBD1, 6 bases. Germline V gene lookup returns CDR1 MGHRA and CDR2 YSYEKL. CDR3 length equals 16 residues. CDR3 sequence: CASSTRTEGTNTEAFF. The CDR3 coding sequence is TGCGCCAGCAGCACTCGGACAGAGGGCACGAACACTGAGGCTTTCTTT.

The count of this clone is one. The chain couples TRBV21-1 to TRBJ2-1; the D call of TRBD1 is as the table states it, not checked on the DNA. TRBV21-1 is classified as a pseudogene. The CDR3 covers 16 residues. The CDR3 is CASSKYCQGARNEQFF. CDR3 DNA: TGTGCCAGCAGCAAATATTGCCAGGGGGCGCGGAATGAGCAGTTCTTC.